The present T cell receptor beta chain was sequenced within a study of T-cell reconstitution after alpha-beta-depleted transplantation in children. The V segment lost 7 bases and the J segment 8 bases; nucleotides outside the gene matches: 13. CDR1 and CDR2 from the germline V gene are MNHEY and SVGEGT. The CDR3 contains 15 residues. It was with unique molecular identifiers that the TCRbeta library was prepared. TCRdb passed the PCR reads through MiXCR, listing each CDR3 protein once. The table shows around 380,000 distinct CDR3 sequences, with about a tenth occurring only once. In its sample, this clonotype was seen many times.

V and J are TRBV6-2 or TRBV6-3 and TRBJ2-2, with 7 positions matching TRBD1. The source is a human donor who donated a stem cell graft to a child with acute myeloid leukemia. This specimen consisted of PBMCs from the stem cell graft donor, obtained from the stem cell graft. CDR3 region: CASIQTLDRPGELFF. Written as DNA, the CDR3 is TGTGCCAGCATCCAAACCTTGGACAGGCCGGGGGAGCTGTTTTTT.